These T cell receptor beta chains were read from a single sample in a study of blood T cell repertoires in COVID-19. Clones were sequenced by immunoSEQ multiplex PCR, and TCRdb holds only the in-frame ones, with some missing. The sample shows 75,000 to 100,000 clones, around nine tenths of them seen only once. Sequencing was done on a sample of peripheral blood. The receptors come from a human donor in a cohort sampled during active COVID-19. The CDR3 runs from the conserved cysteine through the conserved F or W. The D gene is left open where the match is weak. Clone sizes are given selectively: once, few, many, or a class where the clone is expanded.

V gene	D gene	clone size	J gene	CDR3 DNA	CDR3 protein
TRBV2	-	-	TRBJ2-1	TGTGCCAGCAGCCCTACGTACAATGAGCAGTTCTTC	CASSPTYNEQFF
TRBV19	TRBD1	-	TRBJ1-4	TGTGCCAGTACCGGGACAGGGGGCGCGACTAATGAAAAACTGTTTTTT	CASTGTGGATNEKLFF
TRBV9	TRBD2	-	TRBJ2-2	TGTGCCAGCAAGGCTAGCGGGAGTTGGGACACCGGGGAGCTGTTTTTT	CASKASGSWDTGELFF
TRBV29-1	TRBD2	-	TRBJ2-7	TGCAGCGTTGAAGACCCAGCGGGGGAACAATACGAGCAGTACTTC	CSVEDPAGEQYEQYF
TRBV20-1	TRBD2	-	TRBJ2-5	TGCAGTGCTAGTTATCCGCTCGGGGGGAAGATTGAAGAGACCCAGTACTTC	CSASYPLGGKIEETQYF
TRBV7-2	TRBD1	-	TRBJ2-1	TGTGCCAGCAGCCCCGACAGGGGATCCTACAATGAGCAGTTCTTC	CASSPDRGSYNEQFF
TRBV29-1	-	-	TRBJ1-2	TGCAGCGTGCAAAAGCGGGAGGAAAACTATGGCTACACCTTC	CSVQKREENYGYTF
TRBV6-5	-	-	TRBJ1-2	TGTGCCAGCAGTTACTCCGGCAGGGCCTATGGCTACACCTTC	CASSYSGRAYGYTF
TRBV12-3/TRBV12-4	-	once	TRBJ1-1	TGTGCCAGCAGTTTGGCGTGGGGGCGGGAAGCTTTCTTT	CASSLAWGREAFF
TRBV6-5	TRBD1	-	TRBJ1-2	TGTGCCAGCAGGGGGACAGGGAGCTATGGCTACACCTTC	CASRGTGSYGYTF
TRBV19	TRBD2	-	TRBJ2-4	TGTGCCAGTAGTATAGCAGCGGGGATTGCCAAAAACATTCAGTACTTC	CASSIAAGIAKNIQYF
TRBV21-1	-	few	TRBJ1-3	TGTGCCAGCAGCAAACAGCCGGAGTCTGGAAACACCATATATTTT	CASSKQPESGNTIYF
TRBV3-1/TRBV3-2	-	-	TRBJ2-1	TGTGCCAGCAGCCATTCCGGGACAAATAATGAGCAGTTCTTC	CASSHSGTNNEQFF
TRBV6-5	-	-	TRBJ1-1	TGTGCCAGCAGTTATGGTGGGCAGGCGAACACTGAAGCTTTCTTT	CASSYGGQANTEAFF
TRBV4-1	-	-	TRBJ2-3	TGCGCCAGCAGCCAAGTTCTAGCAACAGATACGCAGTATTTT	CASSQVLATDTQYF
TRBV3-1/TRBV3-2	-	-	TRBJ1-2	TGTGCCAGCAGCCGGGAGGGGATCAACTATGGCTACACCTTC	CASSREGINYGYTF
TRBV5-1	-	-	TRBJ2-1	TGCGCCAGCAGCTTGGAGGGGACTTGGAATGAGCAGTTCTTC	CASSLEGTWNEQFF
TRBV27	TRBD1	-	TRBJ1-5	TGTGCCAGCAGTTCACACCCAGGGGGCGATCAGCCCCAGCATTTT	CASSSHPGGDQPQHF
TRBV6-5	TRBD1	-	TRBJ2-7	TGTGCCAGCAGTTACTCGATAGGGGGCGGCACCTACGAGCAGTACTTC	CASSYSIGGGTYEQYF
TRBV9	TRBD2	-	TRBJ2-5	TGTGCCAGCAGCTCTAGCGGGAGCGTCGGAGAGACCCAGTACTTC	CASSSSGSVGETQYF
TRBV12-3/TRBV12-4	-	-	TRBJ2-5	TGTGCCAGCAGTTTGCTAGTGGAGACCCAGTACTTC	CASSLLVETQYF
TRBV7-9	-	few	TRBJ1-2	TGTGCCAGCAGCTTAGACAGCTTCCGAATCTATGGCTACACCTTC	CASSLDSFRIYGYTF
TRBV28	-	-	TRBJ1-2	TGTGCCAGCAGTTCTGGTACAATGAACTATGGCTACACCTTC	CASSSGTMNYGYTF
TRBV20-1	-	-	TRBJ1-5	TGCAGTGCTAGTACCTTATTAGCTGACAATCAGCCCCAGCATTTT	CSASTLLADNQPQHF
TRBV7-9	TRBD1	-	TRBJ1-2	TGTGCCAGCAGCTTAGTGGGGACAGGCTATGGCTACACCTTC	CASSLVGTGYGYTF
TRBV7-8	-	-	TRBJ2-1	TGTGCCAGCAGCTTCCCGGGGTGGGGAGGCAATGAGCAGTTCTTC	CASSFPGWGGNEQFF